The rows below give T cell receptor beta chains drawn from one sample of a study of blood T cell repertoires in COVID-19. Clones were sequenced by immunoSEQ multiplex PCR, and TCRdb holds only the in-frame ones, with some missing. The profile shows about 210,000 clones, approximately 87% of them singletons. The specimen was peripheral blood. The receptors originated from a man in his sixties who had recovered from COVID-19. Each CDR3 is given with its conserved first and last residue. A D gene is named only where the DNA matches it firmly. Rows may omit the clone size; those that give it use once, few, many or a size class.

TRBJ2-5 | TRBD2 | TRBV18 | NA | TGTGCCAGCTCACCAAAGCTAGCGGTACAAGAGACCCAGTACTTC | CASSPKLAVQETQYF
TRBJ1-1 | NA | TRBV19 | NA | TGTGCCAGTAGGCCCACACATATGAACACTGAAGCTTTCTTT | CASRPTHMNTEAFF
TRBJ1-2 | NA | TRBV19 | once | TGTGCCAGTAGCCCCACGCAGGTGATCAACTATGGCTACACCTTC | CASSPTQVINYGYTF
TRBJ2-7 | TRBD2 | TRBV9 | NA | TGTGCCAGCAGCGGACTAGCGGGAGGGCCCAACGAGCAGTACTTC | CASSGLAGGPNEQYF
TRBJ1-6 | NA | TRBV24-1 | once | TGTGCCACCAGTGCATCAGACTATAATTCACCCCTCCACTTT | CATSASDYNSPLHF
TRBJ2-7 | TRBD2 | TRBV7-8 | NA | TGTGCCAGCAGCCCGGTCGGTCTAGCGGCCTACGAGCAGTACTTC | CASSPVGLAAYEQYF
TRBJ2-7 | NA | TRBV6-5 | NA | TGTGCCAGCAGACCGCGGGCCCTCTACGAGCAGTACTTC | CASRPRALYEQYF
TRBJ1-4 | NA | TRBV11-2 | once | TGTGCCAGCAGCAGGGGCAGGGGTTTCAATGAAAAACTGTTTTTT | CASSRGRGFNEKLFF
TRBJ1-1 | TRBD1 | TRBV7-9 | NA | TGTGCCAGCAGCCCGGACAGGGGAGGGTCGGACACTGAAGCTTTCTTT | CASSPDRGGSDTEAFF
TRBJ1-1 | TRBD1 | TRBV5-1 | NA | TGCGCCAGCAGCTTCCCTGACAGGGAGAACACTGAAGCTTTCTTT | CASSFPDRENTEAFF
TRBJ1-5 | NA | TRBV6-5 | NA | TGTGCCAGCAGTTACGCCGGGGGGGTGGAGCCCCAGCATTTT | CASSYAGGVEPQHF
TRBJ1-2 | TRBD1 | TRBV2 | once | TGTGCCAGCAGTGAGCCTACAGGGGGAGCCACCCCTCTCACCTTC | CASSEPTGGATPLTF
TRBJ1-1 | NA | TRBV6-4 | NA | TGTGCCAGCTTCTCAGGGGTTGCCACTGAAGCTTTCTTT | CASFSGVATEAFF
TRBJ1-3 | NA | TRBV25-1 | NA | TGTGCCAGCAGTGATCGAGCCCCTCACTCTGGAAACACCATATATTTT | CASSDRAPHSGNTIYF
TRBJ1-4 | TRBD1 | TRBV30 | NA | TGTGCCTGGGCCGGGACAGGGAAAGGAGGGAGTGAAAAACTGTTTTTT | CAWAGTGKGGSEKLFF
TRBJ2-7 | NA | TRBV6-5 | once | TGTGCCAGCACCCCCCCGGGAGGGGGCCCCTACGAGCAGTACTTC | CASTPPGGGPYEQYF
TRBJ1-1 | TRBD1 | TRBV19 | NA | TGTGCCAGTAGGTGGACAGGGGGCACTGAAGCTTTCTTT | CASRWTGGTEAFF
TRBJ1-5 | NA | TRBV6-2/TRBV6-3 | NA | TGTGCCAGCAGTTACTACGCGGGAGGCCAGCCCCAGCATTTT | CASSYYAGGQPQHF
TRBJ2-7 | TRBD1 | TRBV27 | NA | TGTGCCAGCAGTTCAAGGGTCGGGGACAGCGGCCACGAGCAGTACTTC | CASSSRVGDSGHEQYF
TRBJ2-2 | NA | TRBV6-5 | NA | TGTGCCAGCAGTTACTCGACAGGTCCCAACACCGGGGAGCTGTTTTTT | CASSYSTGPNTGELFF
TRBJ2-3 | TRBD2 | TRBV3-1/TRBV3-2 | once | TGTGCCAGCAGCCCCCTGGGGGGGAGAGCAGATACGCAGTATTTT | CASSPLGGRADTQYF
TRBJ2-3 | NA | TRBV24-1 | NA | TGTGCCACTTCTGCGTCGGGGATCACAGATACGCAGTATTTT | CATSASGITDTQYF
TRBJ2-7 | NA | TRBV4-2 | NA | TGTGCCAGCAGCCGAGACAGTACCACCTACGAGCAGTACTTC | CASSRDSTTYEQYF
TRBJ1-2 | NA | TRBV20-1 | few | TGCAGTGCTAGTTTCGCGGGGGGCTATGGCTACACCTTC | CSASFAGGYGYTF
TRBJ2-1 | NA | TRBV7-3 | NA | TGTGCCAGCAGCCCGGGGGATAGGCAGTTCTTC | CASSPGDRQFF
TRBJ2-7 | NA | TRBV5-4 | NA | TGTGCCAGCAGTATCGCCAGCTACGAGCAGTACTTC | CASSIASYEQYF
TRBJ1-2 | NA | TRBV21-1 | NA | TGTGCCAGCAGCAAAGTGCCGGGAGCCCCCCGGGATGGCTACACCTTC | CASSKVPGAPRDGYTF
TRBJ1-1 | NA | TRBV7-2 | few | TGTGCCACTACCCCGGGAGGAGGGAACACTGAAGCTTTCTTT | CATTPGGGNTEAFF
TRBJ1-3 | NA | TRBV5-1 | once | TGCGCCAGCAGCTTGGGGAGCTCTGGAAACACCATATATTTT | CASSLGSSGNTIYF
TRBJ2-3 | NA | TRBV19 | NA | TGTGCCAGTACCGCAGTAGGAGGGGGCACAGATACGCAGTATTTT | CASTAVGGGTDTQYF
TRBJ1-1 | NA | TRBV5-4 | few | TGTGCCAGCAGCTTGCAGGAGGGCACTGAAGCTTTCTTT | CASSLQEGTEAFF
TRBJ2-5 | TRBD2 | TRBV2 | once | TGTGCCACCCCTGAGGAGACTAGCGGGAGGTCGGGGCAAGAGACCCAGTACTTC | CATPEETSGRSGQETQYF
TRBJ1-2 | NA | TRBV6-5 | NA | TGTGCCAGCTCCTCCCAGGGAAATGGCTACACCTTC | CASSSQGNGYTF
TRBJ2-5 | NA | TRBV3-1/TRBV3-2 | NA | TGTGCCAGCGGGGGGATTCGGTTAGAGACCCAGTACTTC | CASGGIRLETQYF
TRBJ1-1 | TRBD1 | TRBV28 | NA | TGTGCCAGCAGTCCGGGGACAGGGGTTGAAGCTTTCTTT | CASSPGTGVEAFF
TRBJ1-2 | TRBD1 | TRBV24-1 | NA | TGTGCCACCAGTGACCCCGACAGGGGCTATGGCTACACCTTC | CATSDPDRGYGYTF
TRBJ2-2 | TRBD2 | TRBV28 | few | TGTGCCAGCAGTTTCAACGATCCGGGACTAGCGGGAGTGGTCGCCGGGGAGCTGTTTTTT | CASSFNDPGLAGVVAGELFF
TRBJ1-2 | NA | TRBV19 | NA | TGTGCCAGTACCGTCAACAGAGACTATGGCTACACCTTC | CASTVNRDYGYTF
TRBJ1-2 | TRBD1 | TRBV4-2 | once | TGTGCCAGCAGCCCAGGCGGGACAGGCCGCTATGGCTACACCTTC | CASSPGGTGRYGYTF
TRBJ2-5 | NA | TRBV7-6 | NA | TGTGCCAGCAGCTTGGGCAGGGTTGAGACCCAGTACTTC | CASSLGRVETQYF
TRBJ1-5 | TRBD1 | TRBV30 | NA | TGTGCCTGGAGCCTCGGGACAGGGGGCAATCAGCCCCAGCATTTT | CAWSLGTGGNQPQHF
TRBJ2-1 | TRBD2 | TRBV9 | NA | TGTGCCAGCAGCGTGAATAGCGGGAGAGGGGGGAATGAGCAGTTCTTC | CASSVNSGRGGNEQFF
TRBJ2-3 | NA | TRBV4-1 | NA | TGCGCCAGCAGCCAAGTCCAGGGAAGAGGCACAGATACGCAGTATTTT | CASSQVQGRGTDTQYF
TRBJ1-2 | TRBD1 | TRBV6-2/TRBV6-3 | NA | TGTGCCAGCAGTTACGGGGGACAGGGCGGAATTGGTGGCTACACCTTC | CASSYGGQGGIGGYTF
TRBJ2-3 | NA | TRBV27 | NA | TGTGCCAGCAGTTTGCCAGGGAGCACAGATACGCAGTATTTT | CASSLPGSTDTQYF
TRBJ1-2 | NA | TRBV5-1 | NA | TGCGCCAGCAGCTTGTCGGGGGACTATGGCTACACCTTC | CASSLSGDYGYTF
TRBJ1-2 | TRBD1 | TRBV7-2 | few | TGTGCCAGCAGCTTAGCGACTCCATTTCCGGGACAGGGGTCGATCATCGGTGGCTACACCTTC | CASSLATPFPGQGSIIGGYTF
TRBJ2-7 | TRBD1 | TRBV19 | NA | TGTGCCAGTAGGGGACAGGTCCACGAGCAGTACTTC | CASRGQVHEQYF
TRBJ1-5 | NA | TRBV9 | NA | TGTGCCAGCAGCGAGGGGATCAATCAGCCCCAGCATTTT | CASSEGINQPQHF
TRBJ1-6 | TRBD1 | TRBV6-5 | NA | TGTGCCAGCAGTTGGGACAGGACTCCCTATAATTCACCCCTCCACTTT | CASSWDRTPYNSPLHF
TRBJ2-1 | NA | TRBV30 | NA | TGTGCCTGGAGTGCGCCCTCGATGAGCTCCTACAATGAGCAGTTCTTC | CAWSAPSMSSYNEQFF
TRBJ1-2 | TRBD1 | TRBV10-3 | NA | TGTGCCATCAGTCGGGACAGGAACTATGGCTACACCTTC | CAISRDRNYGYTF
TRBJ1-5 | TRBD1 | TRBV5-8 | NA | TGTGCCAGCAGCTCCCGACAGGGGGCCAGAGGTCAGCCCCAGCATTTT | CASSSRQGARGQPQHF
TRBJ1-1 | NA | TRBV5-8 | NA | TGTGCCAGCAGCTTAGGTCCCCAGGGGTGGAACACTGAAGCTTTCTTT | CASSLGPQGWNTEAFF
TRBJ2-7 | TRBD2 | TRBV19 | once | TGTGCCAGTAGTATCGGGGGGGCAGACTACGAGCAGTACTTC | CASSIGGADYEQYF
TRBJ2-1 | NA | TRBV23-1 | NA | TGCGCCAGCAGTCAATCCCTAGCCAACAATGAGCAGTTCTTC | CASSQSLANNEQFF
TRBJ2-1 | NA | TRBV5-1 | NA | TGCGCCAGCAGCTTGGCCGGGCAGGGAACGTACAATGAGCAGTTCTTC | CASSLAGQGTYNEQFF
TRBJ2-2 | NA | TRBV5-1 | NA | TGCGCCAGCAGCCCAGCGGCCCTATCAACCACCGGGGAGCTGTTTTTT | CASSPAALSTTGELFF